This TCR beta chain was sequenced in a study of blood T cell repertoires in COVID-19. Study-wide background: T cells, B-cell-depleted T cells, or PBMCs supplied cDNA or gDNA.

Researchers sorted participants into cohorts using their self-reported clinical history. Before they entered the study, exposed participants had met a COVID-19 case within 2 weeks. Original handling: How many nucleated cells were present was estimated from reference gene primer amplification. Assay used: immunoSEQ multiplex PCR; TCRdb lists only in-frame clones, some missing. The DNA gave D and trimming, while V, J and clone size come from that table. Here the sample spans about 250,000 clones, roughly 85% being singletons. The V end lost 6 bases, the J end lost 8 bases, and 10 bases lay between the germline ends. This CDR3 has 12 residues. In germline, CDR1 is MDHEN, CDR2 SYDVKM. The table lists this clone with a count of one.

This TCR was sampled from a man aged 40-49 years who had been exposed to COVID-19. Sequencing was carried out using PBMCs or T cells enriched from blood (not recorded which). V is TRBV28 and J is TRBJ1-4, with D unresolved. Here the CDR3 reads CASSLRSEKLFF. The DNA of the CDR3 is TGTGCCAGCAGCCTGAGGTCGGAAAAACTGTTTTTT.